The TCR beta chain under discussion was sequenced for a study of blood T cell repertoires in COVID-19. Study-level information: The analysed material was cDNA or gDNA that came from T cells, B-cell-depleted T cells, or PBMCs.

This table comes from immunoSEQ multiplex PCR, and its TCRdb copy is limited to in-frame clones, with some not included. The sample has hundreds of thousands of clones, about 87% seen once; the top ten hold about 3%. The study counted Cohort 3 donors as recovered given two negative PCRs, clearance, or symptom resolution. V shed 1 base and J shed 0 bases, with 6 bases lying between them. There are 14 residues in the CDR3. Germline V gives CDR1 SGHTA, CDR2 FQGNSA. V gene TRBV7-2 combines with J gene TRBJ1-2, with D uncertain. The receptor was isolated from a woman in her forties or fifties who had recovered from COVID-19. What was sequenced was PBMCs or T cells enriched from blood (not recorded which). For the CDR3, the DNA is TGTGCCAGCAGCTTAGTTGAGTCTAACTATGGCTACACCTTC. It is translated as CASSLVESNYGYTF.